The present T cell receptor (beta chain) was sequenced within a study of beta chain features in type 1 diabetes. Notes on the study in general: Shortening that was moderate but significant affected the TCRB CDR3s of Type 1 diabetes patients in all four CD4+ subsets. Possible PCR preference for shorter templates applied equally to patients and controls.

This clone was observed a few times. Its specificity is not known. Expressed TCRB transcripts were sequenced because the isolated RNA had all been reverse transcribed beforehand. Millions of reads, on average, came from each naive, central memory and regulatory T cell sample. Profiled with immunoSEQ multiplex PCR; TCRdb holds only in-frame clones, not every one. The repertoire consists of about 640,000 clones, with under 15% occurring once and the leading ten covering around 0.12%. The source material was naive CD4+ T cells from blood. The receptor was derived from a man aged 25-45 years with type 1 diabetes.

CDR3 protein: CASRWMPNTGELFF. CDR3 in DNA: TGTGCCAGTAGATGGATGCCGAACACCGGGGAGCTGTTTTTT. The chain is built from TRBV19 and TRBJ2-2; D gene uncertain. The CDR3 runs to 14 residues. V gave up 6 bases and J gave up 0 bases, with 8 bases separating them. CDR1 is LNHDA, CDR2 SQIVND, per germline (reference sequence).